The 26 T cell receptor beta chains given below trace back to one sample, sequenced in a study of blood T cell repertoires in COVID-19. Profiling relied on immunoSEQ multiplex PCR, and the TCRdb table lists in-frame clones only, not all of them. Here the sample spans around 150,000 clones, 87% being singletons. The sequenced sample consisted of peripheral blood. These TCRs come from a woman in her seventies with COVID-19, enrolled during active disease.

V is TRBV3-1 (or the pseudogene TRBV3-2) and J is TRBJ1-4, with D possibly matching TRBD1 (5 bases). The CDR3 length is 14 residues. Germline V lookup: CDR1 LGHDT, CDR2 YNNKEL (reference sequence). Deletions cut 3 bases from V and 11 bases from J, with 16 bases between. As DNA, the CDR3 is TGTGCCAGCAGCCAGAGAGACAGAGGAGGGAAACTGTTTTTT. As protein: CASSQRDRGGKLFF.

On this clone itself: Other DNA sequences of this sample code for an identical CDR3. The V call is TRBV11-3, the J call TRBJ2-2, with D possibly being TRBD1 (6 bases). The CDR3 sequence is 14 residues long. V gave up 1 base and J gave up 6 bases, with 9 bases separating them. CDR1 is SGHNT and CDR2 is YENEEA in the germline V gene. The CDR3 region is CASSLAGVPGELFF. Here the CDR3 DNA reads TGTGCCAGCAGCTTAGCAGGGGTCCCCGGGGAGCTGTTTTTT.

The gene calls are TRBV5-1 and TRBJ2-1, with 13 bases identical to TRBD2. Germline trimming cut 1 base from V and 6 bases from J; bases unmatched to any gene: 7. In germline, CDR1 is SGHRS, CDR2 YFSETQ. The CDR3 has 17 amino acids. The CDR3 protein is CASSLPAGLAGSNEQFF. CDR3 nucleotides: TGCGCCAGCAGCTTGCCCGCGGGACTAGCGGGGTCCAATGAGCAGTTCTTC.

V and J are TRBV14 and TRBJ2-5, with TRBD2 matching 9 bases. The CDR3 loop spans 15 amino acids. The J segment lost 5 bases and the V segment lost 1 base, leaving 5 bases of the junction unmatched. Germline CDR1 and CDR2: SGHDN and FVKESK. CDR3 sequence (DNA): TGTGCCAGCAGCCAAGCCCTAGCGGGGCGGGAGACCCAGTACTTC. Its translation: CASSQALAGRETQYF.

This sequence joins TRBV9 and TRBJ2-7; 9 bases align to TRBD1. The CDR3 runs to 15 residues. Germline CDR1 SGDLS, CDR2 YYNGEE. V lost 0 bases, J lost 3 bases, and 4 bases stayed unmatched. The CDR3 DNA sequence: TGTGCCAGCAGCGTAGGTACAGGGGGCAGCTACGAGCAGTACTTC. Translation: CASSVGTGGSYEQYF.

The chain joins TRBV2 to TRBJ1-1, with TRBD1 matching over 9 bases. The V gene end was trimmed by 6 bases and the J gene end by 0 bases; junction bases not matched to a gene: 5. The V gene's germline CDR1 is SNHLY and CDR2 FYNNEI. CDR3 length: 15 residues. CDR3 in DNA: TGTGCCAGCAGCCCCGGGACAGGGATGAACACTGAAGCTTTCTTT. Protein product: CASSPGTGMNTEAFF.

The chain employs TRBV11-2 and TRBJ2-3; 8 bases fit TRBD1. The V and J ends lost 4 bases and 3 bases, in that order; junction bases with no gene match: 6. Germline lookup yields CDR1 SGHAT and CDR2 FQNNGV. The CDR3 runs 15 residues. The CDR3 spells CASSSRTGQTDTQYF. The CDR3, as DNA: TGTGCCAGCAGCTCCAGGACAGGGCAAACAGATACGCAGTATTTT.

The chain combines TRBV7-2 with TRBJ1-3, with D perhaps TRBD1 (5 bases). CDR1 is SGHTA, CDR2 FQGNSA, per germline. Trimming cost V 1 base and J 2 bases, with 9 bases left between them. The CDR3 is 15 amino acids. CDR3 amino acids: CASSLGGGTGNTIYF. CDR3 bases: TGTGCCAGCAGCTTAGGGGGCGGAACTGGAAACACCATATATTTT.

The V gene is TRBV19, the J gene TRBJ1-1, with TRBD1 as a possible D gene (5 bases). Germline V lookup: CDR1 LNHDA, CDR2 SQIVND (reference sequence). The CDR3 loop spans 15 amino acids. V was shortened by 3 bases and J by 4 bases, with 15 bases between the two germline ends. The DNA for the CDR3 is TGTGCCAGTAGTATGAATGGGGGGGACGGCACTGAAGCTTTCTTT. Amino acid sequence: CASSMNGGDGTEAFF.

The chain carries TRBV5-8 and TRBJ1-2; D is perhaps TRBD1 (5 bases). V gave up 4 bases and J gave up 4 bases, with 14 bases separating them. This CDR3 has 14 residues. Germline CDR1 is SGHTS and CDR2 is YDEGEE. Here the CDR3 reads CASSLRQRSYGYTF. DNA of the CDR3: TGTGCCAGCAGCCTGCGACAGAGGTCCTATGGCTACACCTTC.

The chain joins TRBV3-1 (or the pseudogene TRBV3-2) to TRBJ2-1, with 8 bases aligning to TRBD1. Germline trimming cut 4 bases from V and 0 bases from J; bases unmatched to any gene: 8. Germline V gene sequence: CDR1 LGHDT, CDR2 YNNKEL (reference sequence). This CDR3 contains 17 residues. CDR3 nucleotide sequence: TGTGCCAGCAGCCTCAACAGGGGGATTAGCTCCTACAATGAGCAGTTCTTC. It specifies CASSLNRGISSYNEQFF.

The V call is TRBV2, the J call TRBJ1-2; 8 bases map to TRBD1. J lost 0 bases, V lost 8 bases, and 2 bases had no gene match. Germline V gives CDR1 SNHLY, CDR2 FYNNEI. This CDR3 is 13 amino acids long. This chain's CDR3 is CASWTGTNYGYTF. DNA of the CDR3: TGTGCCAGCTGGACAGGGACTAACTATGGCTACACCTTC. Full variable domain (remainder filled in from reference TRBV2 and TRBJ1-2): EPEVTQTPSHQVTQMGQEVILRCVPISNHLYFYWYRQILGQKVEFLVSFYNNEISEKSEIFDDQFSVERPDGSNFTLKIRSTKLEDSAMYFCASWTGTNYGYTFGSGTRLTVV.

The J gene is TRBJ1-6, the V gene TRBV16; D gene uncertain. Germline CDR1 KGHSY, CDR2 FQNENV. The CDR3 spans 12 residues. Trimming stripped 1 base from V and 9 bases from J, with 4 bases between. CDR3 coding DNA: TGTGCCAGCAGCCAATTTAGTTCACCCCTCCACTTT. The encoded protein is CASSQFSSPLHF.

The chain uses TRBV6-6 and TRBJ1-2; 9 bases align to TRBD1. V shed 3 bases and J 1 base; nucleotides not matched to a gene: 3. Germline CDR1 and CDR2: MNHNY and SVGAGI (reference sequence). The CDR3 consists of 15 residues. This CDR3 reads CASSYRTGDNYGYTF. The CDR3 DNA reads TGTGCCAGCAGTTATAGGACAGGGGATAACTATGGCTACACCTTC.

The rearrangement links TRBV30 to TRBJ2-3; possibly TRBD2 for D (6 bases). V was trimmed by 4 bases and J by 14 bases, leaving 16 bases between them. Germline V CDR1 and CDR2: GTSNPN, SVGIG (reference sequence). This CDR3 has 11 residues. The DNA of the CDR3 is TGTGCCTGGACTACTAGCAAATTTCCGTATTTT. Translation gives CAWTTSKFPYF.

The V gene is TRBV3-1 (or the pseudogene TRBV3-2), the J gene TRBJ1-1, with 8 bases lining up with TRBD1. Germline assignment: CDR1 LGHDT and CDR2 YNNKEL (reference sequence). There are 15 residues in the CDR3. J gave up 6 bases and V 3 bases, and 9 bases lay outside the gene matches. The CDR3 loop reads CASSHYHRGEAEAFF. The DNA for the CDR3 is TGTGCCAGCAGCCATTATCACAGGGGGGAAGCTGAAGCTTTCTTT.

The gene calls are TRBV10-1 and TRBJ2-7, with D maybe TRBD1 (6 bases). Trimming removed 6 bases from V and 2 bases from J, with 23 bases in between. The CDR3 spans 17 residues. CDR1 and CDR2 (germline): WNHNN, SYGVQD (reference sequence). The chain's CDR3 is CASRPISAGTLTYEQYF. The CDR3 DNA reads as TGCGCCAGCAGACCCATTTCAGCCGGGACATTAACCTACGAGCAGTACTTC.

V is TRBV3-1 (or the pseudogene TRBV3-2) and J is TRBJ1-3; tentative D call: TRBD1 (6 bases). CDR1 is LGHDT, CDR2 YNNKEL, per germline (reference sequence). The germline V and J ends were trimmed by 4 bases and 3 bases, with 16 bases remaining between them. The CDR3 is 16 amino acids. The CDR3 DNA follows: TGTGCCAGCAGCCCACCCACCACAGGGTTTGGAAACACCATATATTTT. Its translation: CASSPPTTGFGNTIYF.

The J gene is TRBJ2-2, the V gene TRBV7-3; 8 positions match TRBD1. This CDR3 is built from 16 residues. Germline loops: CDR1 SGHTA, CDR2 FQGTGA. The trim removed 5 bases at V and 0 bases at J, leaving 5 bases unmatched. Written as DNA, the CDR3 is TGTGCCAGCAGCCCGACAGGGGACACGAACACCGGGGAGCTGTTTTTT. This encodes CASSPTGDTNTGELFF.

The chain has TRBV30 and TRBJ1-4; no clear D gene. V was trimmed by 3 bases and J by 5 bases, leaving 13 bases between them. This CDR3 spans 14 amino acids. Germline lookup yields CDR1 GTSNPN and CDR2 SVGIG (reference sequence). The CDR3 loop reads CAWSPTAGNEKLFF. CDR3 DNA: TGTGCCTGGAGCCCAACGGCGGGGAATGAAAAACTGTTTTTT.

This clone was detected only once. This chain connects TRBV5-1 to TRBJ2-3, with 9 bases matching TRBD1. CDR1 and CDR2 from the germline V gene are SGHRS and YFSETQ. The CDR3 contains 15 residues. V gave up 9 bases and J gave up 1 base; unmatched junction bases: 9. The CDR3 bases are TGCGCCACCGCGACCGGGACAGGGCGCACAGATACGCAGTATTTT. It specifies CATATGTGRTDTQYF.

V gene TRBV9 combines with J gene TRBJ2-7; D remains unclear. The V and J ends lost 2 bases and 0 bases respectively, with 15 bases between them. Germline V lookup: CDR1 SGDLS, CDR2 YYNGEE. The CDR3 is 16 amino acids. This CDR3 reads CASSVFMKQSSYEQYF. The CDR3 DNA follows: TGTGCCAGCAGCGTCTTCATGAAGCAAAGCTCCTACGAGCAGTACTTC.

The rearrangement joins TRBV19 to TRBJ2-2; no clear D gene. Germline V gene lookup returns CDR1 LNHDA and CDR2 SQIVND (reference sequence). The V gene lost 7 bases and the J gene lost 4 bases, with 4 bases spanning the gap. The CDR3 consists of 11 residues. In DNA, the CDR3 is TGTGCCAGTACGGGCACCGGGGAGCTGTTTTTT. Protein sequence: CASTGTGELFF.

The chain recombines TRBV21-1 with TRBJ2-6; TRBD2, the table's D call, lacks a check against the DNA. TRBV21-1 is tagged as a pseudogene. The CDR3 totals 16 residues. The CDR3 sequence is CASCYSGGAGANVLTF. Written as DNA, the CDR3 is TGTGCCAGCTGTTATAGCGGGGGGGCTGGGGCCAACGTCCTGACTTTC.

This chain connects TRBV9 to TRBJ2-3, with 9 nucleotides matching TRBD2. CDR3 size: 15 residues. V lost 3 bases, J lost 3 bases, and 5 bases stayed unmatched. Germline V lookup: CDR1 SGDLS, CDR2 YYNGEE. CDR3 protein: CASSARLADTDTQYF. Written as DNA, the CDR3 is TGTGCCAGCAGCGCCCGACTAGCGGATACAGATACGCAGTATTTT.

This clone has only one observation. The DNA of the CDR3 is TGTGCCAGCAGTGCCGAGGCGGGGGCCGGGGAGCTGTTTTTT. It is translated as CASSAEAGAGELFF. The chain recombines TRBV2 with TRBJ2-2; TRBD2 aligns across 7 bases. The CDR3 spans 14 residues. The ends lost 4 bases at V and 6 bases at J; junction bases unmatched: 5. Germline V gives CDR1 SNHLY, CDR2 FYNNEI.